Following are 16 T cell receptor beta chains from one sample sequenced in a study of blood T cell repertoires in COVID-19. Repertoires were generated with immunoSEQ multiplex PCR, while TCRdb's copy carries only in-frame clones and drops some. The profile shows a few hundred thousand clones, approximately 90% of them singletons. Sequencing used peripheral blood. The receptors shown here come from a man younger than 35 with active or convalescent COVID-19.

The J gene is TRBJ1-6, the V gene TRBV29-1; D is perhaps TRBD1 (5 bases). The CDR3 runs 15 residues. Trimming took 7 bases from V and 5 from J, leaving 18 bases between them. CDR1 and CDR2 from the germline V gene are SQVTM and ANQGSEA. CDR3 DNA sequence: TGCAGCGCCGGACCGTCCGGGGGAGATAATTCACCCCTCCACTTT. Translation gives CSAGPSGGDNSPLHF.

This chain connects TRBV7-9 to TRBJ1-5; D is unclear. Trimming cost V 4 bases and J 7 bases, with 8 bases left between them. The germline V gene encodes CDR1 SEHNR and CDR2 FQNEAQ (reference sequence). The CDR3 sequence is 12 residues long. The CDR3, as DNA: TGTGCCAGCAGCTATCTAGGACAGCCCCAGCATTTT. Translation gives CASSYLGQPQHF.

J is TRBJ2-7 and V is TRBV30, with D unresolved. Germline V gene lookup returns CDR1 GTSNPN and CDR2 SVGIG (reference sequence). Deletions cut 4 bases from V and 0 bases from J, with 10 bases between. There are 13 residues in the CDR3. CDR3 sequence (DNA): TGTGCCTGGATACCGGGTCACTCCTACGAGCAGTACTTC. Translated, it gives CAWIPGHSYEQYF.

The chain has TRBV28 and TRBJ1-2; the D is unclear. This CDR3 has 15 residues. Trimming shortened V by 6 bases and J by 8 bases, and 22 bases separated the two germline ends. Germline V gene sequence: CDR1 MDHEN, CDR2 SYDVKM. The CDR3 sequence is CASSQRPSTTNGYTF. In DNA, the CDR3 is TGTGCCAGCAGCCAAAGGCCCTCTACAACTAACGGCTACACCTTC.

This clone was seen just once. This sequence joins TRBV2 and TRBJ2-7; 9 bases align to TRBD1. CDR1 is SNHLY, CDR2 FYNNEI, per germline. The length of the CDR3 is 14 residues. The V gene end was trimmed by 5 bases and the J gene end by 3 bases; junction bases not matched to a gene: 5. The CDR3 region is CASSPRTGVYEQYF. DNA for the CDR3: TGTGCCAGCAGTCCTCGGACAGGGGTCTACGAGCAGTACTTC.

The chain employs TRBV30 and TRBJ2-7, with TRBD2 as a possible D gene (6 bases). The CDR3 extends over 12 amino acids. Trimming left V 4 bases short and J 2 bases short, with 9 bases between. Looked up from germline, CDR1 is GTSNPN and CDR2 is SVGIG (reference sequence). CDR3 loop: CAWMGGPYEQYF. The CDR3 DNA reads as TGTGCCTGGATGGGGGGACCCTACGAGCAGTACTTC.

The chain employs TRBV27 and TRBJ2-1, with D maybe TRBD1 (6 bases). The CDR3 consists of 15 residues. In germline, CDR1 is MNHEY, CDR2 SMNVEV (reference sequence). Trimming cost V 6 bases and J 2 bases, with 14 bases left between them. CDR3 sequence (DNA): TGTGCCAGCAGACCCCAAGGGGGTACCTACAATGAGCAGTTCTTC. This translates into CASRPQGGTYNEQFF.

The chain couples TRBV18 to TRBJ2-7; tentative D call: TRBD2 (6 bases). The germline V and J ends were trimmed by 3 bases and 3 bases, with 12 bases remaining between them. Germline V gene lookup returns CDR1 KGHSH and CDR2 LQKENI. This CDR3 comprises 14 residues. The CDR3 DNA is TGTGCCAGCTCACCGACGGGCGGGGACTACGAGCAGTACTTC. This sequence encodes CASSPTGGDYEQYF.

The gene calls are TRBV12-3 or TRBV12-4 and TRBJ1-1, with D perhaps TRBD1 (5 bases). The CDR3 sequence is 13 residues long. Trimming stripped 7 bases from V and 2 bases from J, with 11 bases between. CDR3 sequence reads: CASTRQSNTEAFF. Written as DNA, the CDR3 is TGTGCCAGCACCCGACAGTCTAACACTGAAGCTTTCTTT.

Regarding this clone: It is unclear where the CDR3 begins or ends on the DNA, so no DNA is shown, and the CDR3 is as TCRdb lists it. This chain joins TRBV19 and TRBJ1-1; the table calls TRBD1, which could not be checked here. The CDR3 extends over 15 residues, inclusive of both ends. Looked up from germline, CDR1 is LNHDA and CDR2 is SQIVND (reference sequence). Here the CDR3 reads CASSMVGLGTGTVFF.

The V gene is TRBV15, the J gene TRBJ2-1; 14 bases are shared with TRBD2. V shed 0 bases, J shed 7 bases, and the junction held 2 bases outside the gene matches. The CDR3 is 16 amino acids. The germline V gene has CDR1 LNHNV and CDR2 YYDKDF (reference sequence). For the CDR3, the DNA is TGTGCCACCAGCAGAGAAGGACTAGCGGGAGGTAATGAGCAGTTCTTC. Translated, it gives CATSREGLAGGNEQFF.

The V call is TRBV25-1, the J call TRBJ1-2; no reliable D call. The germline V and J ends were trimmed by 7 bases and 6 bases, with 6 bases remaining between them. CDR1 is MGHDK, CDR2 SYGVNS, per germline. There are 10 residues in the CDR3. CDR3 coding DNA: TGTGCCAGCAAGGAGGATGGCTACACCTTC. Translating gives CASKEDGYTF.

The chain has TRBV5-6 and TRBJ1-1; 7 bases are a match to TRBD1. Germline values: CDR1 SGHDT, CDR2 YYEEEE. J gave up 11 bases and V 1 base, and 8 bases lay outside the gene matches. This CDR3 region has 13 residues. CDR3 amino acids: CASSLSSGGYAFF. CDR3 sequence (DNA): TGTGCCAGCAGCTTGAGTTCAGGGGGTTACGCTTTCTTT.

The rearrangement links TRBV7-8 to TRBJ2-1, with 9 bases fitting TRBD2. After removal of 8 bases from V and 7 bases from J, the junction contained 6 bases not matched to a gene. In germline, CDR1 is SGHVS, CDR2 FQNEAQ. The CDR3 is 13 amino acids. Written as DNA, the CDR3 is TGTGCCAGCTCCTGGACTAGCGTTAATGAGCAGTTCTTC. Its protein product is CASSWTSVNEQFF.

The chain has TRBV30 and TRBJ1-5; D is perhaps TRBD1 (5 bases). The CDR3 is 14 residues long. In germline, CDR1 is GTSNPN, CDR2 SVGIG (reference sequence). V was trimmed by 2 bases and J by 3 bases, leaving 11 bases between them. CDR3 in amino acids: CAWSTAGLNQPQHF. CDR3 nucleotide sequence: TGTGCCTGGAGTACAGCAGGGCTCAATCAGCCCCAGCATTTT.

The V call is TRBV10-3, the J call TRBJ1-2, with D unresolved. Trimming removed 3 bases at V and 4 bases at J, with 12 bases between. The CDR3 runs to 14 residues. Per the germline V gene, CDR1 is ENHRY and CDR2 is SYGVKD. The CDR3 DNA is TGTGCCATCAGTGAAGCCGAAGCTCGCTATGGCTACACCTTC. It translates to CAISEAEARYGYTF.